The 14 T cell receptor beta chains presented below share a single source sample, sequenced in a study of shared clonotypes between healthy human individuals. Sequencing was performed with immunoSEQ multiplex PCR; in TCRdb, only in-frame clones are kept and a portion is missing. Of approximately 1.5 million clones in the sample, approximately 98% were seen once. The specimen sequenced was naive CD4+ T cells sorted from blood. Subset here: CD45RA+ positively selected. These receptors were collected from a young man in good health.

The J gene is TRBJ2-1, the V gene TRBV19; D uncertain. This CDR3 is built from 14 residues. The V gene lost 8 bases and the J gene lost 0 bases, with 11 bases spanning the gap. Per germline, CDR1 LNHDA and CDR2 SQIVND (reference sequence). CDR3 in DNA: TGTGCCAGTGGGAACCCAAGCTCCTACAATGAGCAGTTCTTC. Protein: CASGNPSSYNEQFF. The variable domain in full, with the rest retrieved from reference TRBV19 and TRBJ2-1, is DGGITQSPKYLFRKEGQNVTLSCEQNLNHDAMYWYRQDPGQGLRLIYYSQIVNDFQKGDIAEGYSVSREKKESFPLTVTSAQKNPTAFYLCASGNPSSYNEQFFGPGTRLTVL.

The CDR3 DNA is TGCGCCAGCAACGAACCGAGTAGGGTAAATGAGCAGTTCTTC. This translates into CASNEPSRVNEQFF. V usage is TRBV5-1 and J usage is TRBJ2-1; no reliable D call. Germline CDR1 and CDR2: SGHRS and YFSETQ. This CDR3 comprises 14 residues. V lost 6 bases and J lost 7, with 17 bases in between.

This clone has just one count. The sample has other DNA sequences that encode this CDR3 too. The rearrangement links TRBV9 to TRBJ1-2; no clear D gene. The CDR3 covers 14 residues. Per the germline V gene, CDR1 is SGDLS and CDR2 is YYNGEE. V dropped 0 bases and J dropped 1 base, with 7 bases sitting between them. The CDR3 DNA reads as TGTGCCAGCAGCGTAGGAGGCAGTAACTATGGCTACACCTTC. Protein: CASSVGGSNYGYTF.

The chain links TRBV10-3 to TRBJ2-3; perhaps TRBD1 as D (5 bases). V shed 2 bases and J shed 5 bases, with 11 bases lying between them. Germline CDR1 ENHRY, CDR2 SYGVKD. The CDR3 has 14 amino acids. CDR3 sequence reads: CAISEEGAGDTQYF. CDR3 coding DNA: TGTGCCATCAGTGAGGAAGGGGCCGGAGATACGCAGTATTTT.

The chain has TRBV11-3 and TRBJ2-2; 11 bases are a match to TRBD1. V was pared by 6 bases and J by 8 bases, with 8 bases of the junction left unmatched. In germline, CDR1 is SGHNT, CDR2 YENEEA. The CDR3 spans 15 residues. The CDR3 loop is CASSLGTGGAGELFF. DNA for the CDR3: TGTGCCAGCAGTCTCGGGACAGGGGGTGCGGGGGAGCTGTTTTTT.

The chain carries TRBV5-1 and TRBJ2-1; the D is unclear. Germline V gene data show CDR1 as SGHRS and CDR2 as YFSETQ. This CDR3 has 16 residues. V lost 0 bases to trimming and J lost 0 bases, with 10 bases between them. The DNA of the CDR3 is TGCGCCAGCAGCTTGGATCCCAGCGACTCCTACAATGAGCAGTTCTTC. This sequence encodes CASSLDPSDSYNEQFF.

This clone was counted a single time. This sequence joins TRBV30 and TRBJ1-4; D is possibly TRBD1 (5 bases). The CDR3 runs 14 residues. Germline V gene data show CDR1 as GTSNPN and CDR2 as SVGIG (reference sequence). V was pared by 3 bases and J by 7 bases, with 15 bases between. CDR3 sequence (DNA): TGTGCCTGGAGGGGCCAGGGCTTTAGTGAAAAACTGTTTTTT. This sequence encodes CAWRGQGFSEKLFF.

In DNA, the CDR3 is TGTGCCAGCAGTTTACCCGACAGGGGAAACGAAGCTTTCTTT. It yields the protein CASSLPDRGNEAFF. This sequence joins TRBV28 and TRBJ1-1, with TRBD1 identical over 8 bases. Per the germline V gene, CDR1 is MDHEN and CDR2 is SYDVKM. Trimming removed 2 bases from V and 8 bases from J; junction bases left unmatched: 7. This CDR3 has 14 amino acids.

CDR3 region: CASSLKTGSYGYTF. The DNA for the CDR3 is TGTGCCAGCAGCTTAAAAACCGGGAGCTATGGCTACACCTTC. The chain has TRBV7-9 and TRBJ1-2; D is unclear. This CDR3 is built from 14 residues. V lost 2 bases, J lost 4 bases, and 11 bases lay in between. Germline-derived CDR1 and CDR2 are SEHNR and FQNEAQ (reference sequence).

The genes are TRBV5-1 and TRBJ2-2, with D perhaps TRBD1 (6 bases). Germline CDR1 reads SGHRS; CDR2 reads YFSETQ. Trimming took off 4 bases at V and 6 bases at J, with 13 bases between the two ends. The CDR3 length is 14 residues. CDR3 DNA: TGCGCCAGCAGCCCATCACAGGGTGCCGGGGAGCTGTTTTTT. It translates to CASSPSQGAGELFF.

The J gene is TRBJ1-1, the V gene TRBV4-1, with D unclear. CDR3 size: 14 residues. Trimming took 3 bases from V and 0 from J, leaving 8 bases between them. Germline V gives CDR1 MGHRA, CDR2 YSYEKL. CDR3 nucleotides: TGCGCCAGCAGCCATATAGGTGTGAACACTGAAGCTTTCTTT. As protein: CASSHIGVNTEAFF.

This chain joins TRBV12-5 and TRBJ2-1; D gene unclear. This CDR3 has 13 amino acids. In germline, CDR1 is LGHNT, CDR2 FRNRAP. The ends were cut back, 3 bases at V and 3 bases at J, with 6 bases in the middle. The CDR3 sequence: CASGLMSYNEQFF. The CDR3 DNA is TGTGCTAGTGGTTTAATGAGCTACAATGAGCAGTTCTTC.

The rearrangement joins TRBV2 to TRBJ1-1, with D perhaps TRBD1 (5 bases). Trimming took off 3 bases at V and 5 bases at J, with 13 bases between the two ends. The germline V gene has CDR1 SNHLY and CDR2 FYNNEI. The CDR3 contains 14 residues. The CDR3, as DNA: TGTGCCAGCAGTGACTTGGGGCCGGGAACTGAAGCTTTCTTT. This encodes CASSDLGPGTEAFF.

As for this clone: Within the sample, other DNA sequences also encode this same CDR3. The CDR3 coding sequence is TGTGCCAGCTCACCGGAGGGCGAGCAGTTCTTC. Amino acids: CASSPEGEQFF. This chain joins TRBV18 and TRBJ2-1; tentatively, D is TRBD2 (6 bases). Trimming cost V 3 bases and J 10 bases, with 7 bases left between them. CDR3 length: 11 residues. The V gene's germline CDR1 is KGHSH and CDR2 LQKENI.